The rows below give T cell receptor beta chains drawn from one sample of a study of beta chain features in type 1 diabetes. The repertoire was sequenced with immunoSEQ multiplex PCR; TCRdb's copy has only in-frame clones and lacks some. The sample has around 160,000 clones, about 51% seen once. What was sequenced was Tregs from blood. The origin of the receptors is a man between 18 and 35 years old in good health. CDR3s include the opening cysteine and the closing phenylalanine or tryptophan.

TRBV29-1	TRBJ1-1	CSVWSTRTTFSNTEAFF
TRBV4-2	TRBJ2-3	CASSQAGGKDTQYF
TRBV6-5	TRBJ2-7	CASSETQDTPYF
TRBV18	TRBJ2-2	CASSPPLRLAGGISGELFF
TRBV5-4	TRBJ2-3	CASGLAYLAGGVDTQYF
TRBV28	TRBJ1-1	CASRSDRGNTEAFF
TRBV19	TRBJ2-2	CASSLLRRGGRTGELFF
TRBV7-9	TRBJ2-7	CASSPQGAYEQYF
TRBV27	TRBJ1-2	CASSFGQGAGGYTF
TRBV6-5	TRBJ1-2	CASSFSGLPTGGYTF
TRBV7-6	TRBJ2-7	CASSFTDRGSYEQYF
TRBV5-5	TRBJ2-7	CASRRGYYEQYF
TRBV7-6	TRBJ2-6	CASSFRFSGANVLTF
TRBV5-1	-	CASSLFGTGKPYEQYF
TRBV6-6	TRBJ2-7	CASSRRSAGGVYEQYF